The next 23 T cell receptor beta chains were all read from a single sample in a study of cytomegalovirus exposure and HLA in healthy donors. Primers for the PCR totalled 60 Vbeta and 13 Jbeta. TCRdb keeps only in-frame clones here, not all; method: immunoSEQ multiplex PCR. This sample's table reports under 40,000 clones. Sequencing was carried out using PBMCs. Source of these receptors: a woman aged 35 to 49 in good health and CMV-seropositive.

The chain combines TRBV6-5 with TRBJ1-2; the D gene is possibly TRBD1 (5 bases). Between the trimmed V and J ends, which lost 3 bases and 4 bases, there was a span of 12 bases. CDR3 length equals 14 residues. The germline V gene has CDR1 MNHEY and CDR2 SVGAGI. The CDR3 sequence: CASSYKRGIYGYTF. CDR3 DNA sequence: TGTGCCAGCAGTTATAAAAGGGGCATCTATGGCTACACCTTC.

V gene TRBV10-2 combines with J gene TRBJ2-3; D might be TRBD1 (6 bases). CDR3 length: 15 residues. The V end lost 2 bases, the J end lost 6 bases, and 15 bases lay between the germline ends. Looked up from germline, CDR1 is WSHSY and CDR2 is SAAADI. CDR3 loop: CASSEGDTVVDTQYF. The CDR3 bases are TGCGCCAGCAGTGAGGGGGACACCGTGGTTGATACGCAGTATTTT.

V and J are TRBV18 and TRBJ1-1; tentatively, D is TRBD1 (6 bases). V shed 0 bases and J shed 7 bases, with 12 bases lying between them. The CDR3 has 14 amino acids. Germline V gene sequence: CDR1 KGHSH, CDR2 LQKENI. CDR3 in amino acids: CASSPPRDILEAFF. CDR3 nucleotides: TGTGCCAGCTCACCACCAAGGGACATCCTTGAAGCTTTCTTT.

The V and J genes are TRBV18 and TRBJ2-5; D uncertain. The V gene lost 4 bases and the J gene lost 5 bases, with 11 bases spanning the gap. Germline CDR1 is KGHSH and CDR2 is LQKENI. The CDR3 is 13 amino acids. The CDR3 spells CASSLSPQETQYF. In DNA, the CDR3 is TGTGCCAGCTCACTCTCACCACAGGAGACCCAGTACTTC.

DNA for the CDR3: TGTGCCATCAGTGAGTGGACAGGGGGAGACAATGAGCAGTTCTTC. Protein product: CAISEWTGGDNEQFF. This chain links TRBV10-3 with TRBJ2-1; 10 bases map to TRBD1. The length of the CDR3 is 15 residues. V gave up 1 base and J gave up 5 bases; unmatched junction bases: 2. CDR1 ENHRY and CDR2 SYGVKD come from the germline V gene.

The chain uses TRBV6-1 and TRBJ2-7; the match to TRBD2 covers 9 bases. V was clipped by 1 base and J by 3 bases; unmatched bases: 1. Germline V gene lookup returns CDR1 MNHNS and CDR2 SASEGT. The CDR3 is made up of 14 amino acids. The CDR3 protein is CASSEGLADYEQYF. The CDR3 DNA follows: TGTGCCAGCAGTGAAGGACTAGCGGACTACGAGCAGTACTTC.

The rearrangement uses TRBV2 and TRBJ1-5; a weak D match, TRBD1 (6 bases). In germline, CDR1 is SNHLY, CDR2 FYNNEI. CDR3 length: 13 amino acids. Trimming removed 9 bases at V and 3 bases at J, with 12 bases between. The DNA of the CDR3 is TGTGCCAGTAGGGGACATTTCAATCAGCCCCAGCATTTT. Residues: CASRGHFNQPQHF. Full variable domain (rest looked up from reference TRBV2 and TRBJ1-5): EPEVTQTPSHQVTQMGQEVILRCVPISNHLYFYWYRQILGQKVEFLVSFYNNEISEKSEIFDDQFSVERPDGSNFTLKIRSTKLEDSAMYFCASRGHFNQPQHFGDGTRLSIL.

V usage is TRBV19 and J usage is TRBJ2-1, with 7 nucleotides matching TRBD2. This CDR3 comprises 14 residues. The germline gives CDR1 LNHDA, CDR2 SQIVND (reference sequence). Trimming at V came to 5 bases and at J to 8 bases, leaving 9 bases not matched to a gene. The CDR3 DNA follows: TGTGCCAGTAGTCTGGGGGAGGGGAAGGATGAGCAGTTCTTC. Encoded protein: CASSLGEGKDEQFF.

This sequence joins TRBV7-3 and TRBJ1-1; D perhaps matches TRBD1 (5 bases). CDR1 is SGHTA and CDR2 is FQGTGA in the germline V gene. This CDR3 is 16 amino acids long. V dropped 5 bases and J dropped 4 bases, with 20 bases sitting between them. The CDR3 spells CASSLGGPGSGTEAFF. In DNA, the CDR3 is TGTGCCAGCAGCCTCGGGGGTCCGGGCAGTGGCACTGAAGCTTTCTTT.

The rearrangement links TRBV4-1 to TRBJ1-2; no clear D gene. The V gene lost 0 bases and the J gene lost 8 bases, with 13 bases spanning the gap. CDR1 is MGHRA and CDR2 is YSYEKL in the germline V gene. The CDR3 is 14 amino acids. The CDR3 here is CASSQDGWAYGYTF. CDR3 bases: TGCGCCAGCAGCCAAGATGGGTGGGCCTACGGCTACACCTTC.

The chain joins TRBV5-1 to TRBJ1-1, with a tentative D call TRBD1 (6 bases). Germline CDR1 SGHRS, CDR2 YFSETQ. V gave up 5 bases and J gave up 1 base, with 9 bases separating them. The CDR3 extends over 13 amino acids. CDR3 region: CASSLGGNTEAFF. DNA for the CDR3: TGCGCCAGCAGTTTAGGGGGGAACACTGAAGCTTTCTTT.

V usage is TRBV27 and J usage is TRBJ2-7; 9 bases match TRBD1. CDR1 and CDR2 (germline): MNHEY, SMNVEV (reference sequence). The CDR3 is 16 residues long. V was clipped by 3 bases and J by 5 bases; unmatched bases: 11. The CDR3, as DNA: TGTGCCAGCAGTTTCTTCCCGGGACAGGGTAACCACGAGCAGTACTTC. Translation: CASSFFPGQGNHEQYF.

The chain joins TRBV18 to TRBJ2-7, with 7 positions matching TRBD2. The V segment lost 3 bases and the J segment 2 bases; nucleotides outside the gene matches: 7. Germline V gives CDR1 KGHSH, CDR2 LQKENI. The CDR3 sequence is 15 residues long. CDR3 in amino acids: CASSPVTGGTYEQYF. The CDR3 nucleotides are TGTGCCAGCTCACCGGTTACGGGAGGTACCTACGAGCAGTACTTC.

The chain has TRBV29-1 and TRBJ2-1; the D is unclear. Germline V gene data show CDR1 as SQVTM and CDR2 as ANQGSEA. CDR3 size: 11 residues. Between the trimmed V and J ends, which lost 4 bases and 8 bases, there was a span of 9 bases. Here the CDR3 DNA reads TGCAGCGTTGGTGAGTTAGATGAGCAGTTCTTC. This codes for CSVGELDEQFF.

The J gene is TRBJ2-1, the V gene TRBV5-4, with TRBD2 matching 14 bases. Per the germline V gene, CDR1 is SGHNT and CDR2 is YYREEE (reference sequence). The CDR3 spans 17 residues. Losses at the gene ends were 1 base for V and 9 bases for J; bases not matched to a gene: 9. CDR3 nucleotide sequence: TGTGCCAGCAGCTTGAGTTTAGGACTAGCGGGAGGTGGTGAGCAGTTCTTC. Protein sequence: CASSLSLGLAGGGEQFF. Filled out from reference TRBV5-4 and TRBJ2-1, the complete variable domain reads ETGVTQSPTHLIKTRGQQVTLRCSSQSGHNTVSWYQQALGQGPQFIFQYYREEENGRGNFPPRFSGLQFPNYSSELNVNALELDDSALYLCASSLSLGLAGGGEQFFGPGTRLTVL.

Turning to this clone: The junction does not match germline at one end; this may be a read error. This chain connects TRBV5-6 to TRBJ1-5, with TRBD1 identical over 7 bases. The CDR3 covers 13 residues. The germline CDR1 and CDR2 sequences are SGHDT and YYEEEE. CDR3 DNA: TGTGCCAGCAGCTCCCACAGGGGAACGGCTCTCGTATTT. Amino acid sequence: CASSSHRGTALVF.

The genes are TRBV6-1 and TRBJ1-1, with TRBD1 as a possible D gene (5 bases). Germline-derived CDR1 and CDR2 are MNHNS and SASEGT. The V end was cut by 2 bases, the J end by 0 bases, with 19 bases between. The CDR3 spans 18 residues. The CDR3 DNA sequence: TGTGCCAGCAGTGAATCAAGGGGAAGTGGGGCGCTGAACACTGAAGCTTTCTTT. Its translation is CASSESRGSGALNTEAFF.

The rearrangement links TRBV5-1 to TRBJ2-7; the match to TRBD2 covers 12 bases. Germline CDR1 is SGHRS and CDR2 is YFSETQ. The CDR3 sequence is 19 residues long. Trimming removed 0 bases from V and 2 bases from J; junction bases left unmatched: 12. CDR3 amino acids: CASSLEPQGLAGLTYEQYF. CDR3 coding DNA: TGCGCCAGCAGCTTGGAGCCCCAAGGACTAGCGGGACTAACCTACGAGCAGTACTTC. The full variable domain, rest sourced from reference TRBV5-1 and TRBJ2-7, is KAGVTQTPRYLIKTRGQQVTLSCSPISGHRSVSWYQQTPGQGLQFLFEYFSETQRNKGNFPGRFSGRQFSNSRSEMNVSTLELGDSALYLCASSLEPQGLAGLTYEQYFGPGTRLTVT.

The chain joins TRBV19 to TRBJ2-3, with D possibly matching TRBD1 (6 bases). The V gene lost 4 bases and the J gene lost 0 bases, with 8 bases spanning the gap. The CDR3 extends over 14 amino acids. Germline V lookup: CDR1 LNHDA, CDR2 SQIVND (reference sequence). The CDR3 loop reads CASSTGQSTDTQYF. The CDR3 nucleotides are TGTGCCAGTAGTACCGGACAGAGCACAGATACGCAGTATTTT.

V and J are TRBV4-1 and TRBJ1-4, with a weak D call TRBD1 (5 bases). Trimming took off 7 bases at V and 3 bases at J, with 9 bases between the two ends. The germline CDR1 and CDR2 sequences are MGHRA and YSYEKL. The length of the CDR3 is 13 residues. CDR3: CASKGPANEKLFF. In DNA form, the CDR3 reads TGCGCCAGCAAGGGGCCAGCTAATGAAAAACTGTTTTTT.

The J gene is TRBJ1-1, the V gene TRBV27; D is perhaps TRBD1 (6 bases). CDR1 is MNHEY and CDR2 is SMNVEV in the germline V gene (reference sequence). The ends were cut back, 4 bases at V and 1 base at J, with 7 bases in the middle. The CDR3 has 13 amino acids. DNA for the CDR3: TGTGCCAGCAGTTGGGGACAGAACACTGAAGCTTTCTTT. Translated: CASSWGQNTEAFF.

V and J are TRBV30 and TRBJ2-1, with 10 bases that match TRBD2. V shed 1 base, J shed 7 bases, and the junction held 4 bases outside the gene matches. The germline gives CDR1 GTSNPN, CDR2 SVGIG (reference sequence). This CDR3 has 14 residues. CDR3 region: CAWSGLAGENEQFF. The CDR3 coding sequence is TGTGCCTGGAGTGGGCTAGCGGGGGAGAATGAGCAGTTCTTC.

The chain carries TRBV5-4 and TRBJ1-1; a weak D match, TRBD1 (5 bases). Germline-derived CDR1 and CDR2 are SGHNT and YYREEE (reference sequence). The CDR3 consists of 13 residues. V lost 0 bases, J lost 5 bases, and 8 bases lay in between. The CDR3, as DNA: TGTGCCAGCAGCTTGGATCAGGGAACTGAAGCTTTCTTT. This sequence encodes CASSLDQGTEAFF.